Listed below are T cell receptor beta chains from one sample, sequenced in a study of blood T cell repertoires in COVID-19. Profiling relied on immunoSEQ multiplex PCR, and the TCRdb table lists in-frame clones only, not all of them. This repertoire shows 200,000 to 250,000 clones, over 80% found once; its top ten account for about 4%. The sequenced material came from PBMCs or T cells enriched from blood (not recorded which). These TCRs come from a young woman who had been exposed to COVID-19. Both conserved end residues are part of each CDR3. Fields, in order: V gene, clone size, J gene, D gene, CDR3 protein, CDR3 DNA. A D gene is named only where the DNA matches it firmly. Clone size is given for some rows only: seen once, a few or many times, or a class if the clone is expanded.

TRBV4-2	once	TRBJ1-2	TRBD1	CASSQATQGAGGYTF	TGTGCCAGCAGCCAAGCGACCCAGGGGGCCGGTGGCTACACCTTC
TRBV5-1	NA	TRBJ2-5	TRBD1	CASSHGQGQETQYF	TGCGCCAGCAGCCACGGACAGGGTCAAGAGACCCAGTACTTC
TRBV5-1	once	TRBJ2-3	TRBD2	CASSYPTSGSPLPTDTQYF	TGCGCCAGCAGCTACCCGACTAGCGGGAGCCCCCTCCCCACAGATACGCAGTATTTT
TRBV4-1	NA	TRBJ2-7	TRBD2	CASSQDGGTSGFEQYF	TGCGCCAGCAGCCAAGATGGGGGGACTAGTGGCTTCGAGCAGTACTTC
TRBV3-1/TRBV3-2	once	TRBJ1-4	TRBD1	CASSLASGQGNEKLFF	TGTGCCAGCAGCCTTGCGTCGGGACAGGGGAATGAAAAACTGTTTTTT
TRBV28	NA	TRBJ2-7	NA	CASSGFQAVSYEQYF	TGTGCCAGCAGTGGTTTTCAGGCAGTTTCTTACGAGCAGTACTTC
TRBV20-1	NA	TRBJ2-5	NA	CSARFMETQYF	TGCAGTGCTAGATTTATGGAGACCCAGTACTTC
TRBV7-9	NA	TRBJ1-1	NA	CASSLLTRGAFF	TGTGCCAGCAGCTTATTAACCAGGGGAGCTTTCTTT
TRBV13	once	TRBJ2-3	TRBD2	CASSRASGINIITDTQYF	TGTGCCAGCAGCAGGGCTAGCGGGATTAACATTATAACAGATACGCAGTATTTT
TRBV25-1	NA	TRBJ1-1	TRBD1	CASSDLPTGSNTEAFF	TGTGCCAGCAGTGACCTCCCGACAGGGTCGAACACTGAAGCTTTCTTT
TRBV18	once	TRBJ2-7	NA	CASSTSSYEQYF	TGTGCCAGCTCAACAAGCTCCTACGAGCAGTACTTC
TRBV11-2	NA	TRBJ2-7	TRBD2	CASSLLAVGYEQYF	TGTGCCAGCAGCTTACTAGCGGTGGGGTACGAGCAGTACTTC
TRBV4-1	NA	TRBJ2-7	TRBD2	CASSQDPDSGTSGSLSYEQYF	TGCGCCAGCAGCCAAGATCCGGACTCCGGGACTAGCGGGAGTTTATCCTACGAGCAGTACTTC
TRBV5-1	NA	TRBJ2-1	TRBD1	CASSPWTGYNEQFF	TGCGCCAGCAGCCCCTGGACAGGCTACAATGAGCAGTTCTTC
TRBV24-1	few	TRBJ2-2	TRBD2	CATSDAGLETGELFF	TGTGCCACCAGTGATGCGGGACTAGAGACCGGGGAGCTGTTTTTT
TRBV12-3/TRBV12-4	NA	TRBJ1-5	TRBD1	CASSGTGDQPQHF	TGTGCCAGCAGTGGCACAGGGGATCAGCCCCAGCATTTT
TRBV6-5	NA	TRBJ2-7	NA	CASGRAESYEQYF	TGTGCCAGCGGCAGGGCCGAATCCTACGAGCAGTACTTC
TRBV20-1	NA	TRBJ2-1	NA	CSASGRNEQFF	TGCAGTGCTAGTGGGAGGAATGAGCAGTTCTTC
TRBV5-1	NA	TRBJ1-2	TRBD1	CASSLTGGNYGYTF	TGCGCCAGCAGCTTGACAGGGGGCAACTATGGCTACACCTTC
TRBV9	NA	TRBJ2-7	TRBD1	CASSSGTGTTYEQYF	TGTGCCAGCAGCTCCGGGACAGGGACAACCTACGAGCAGTACTTC
TRBV28	once	TRBJ1-2	NA	CASRPDSYGYTF	TGTGCCAGCAGGCCAGACAGCTATGGCTACACCTTC
TRBV30	NA	TRBJ1-6	NA	CAWSSGLSNSPLHF	TGTGCCTGGAGTTCGGGACTCAGCAATTCACCCCTCCACTTT
TRBV2	NA	TRBJ1-4	TRBD1	CASSLRQGPNEKLFF	TGTGCCAGCAGTCTCAGACAGGGGCCAAATGAAAAACTGTTTTTT
TRBV3-1/TRBV3-2	NA	TRBJ2-5	TRBD2	CASSQPQGLAGEGWETQYF	TGTGCCAGCAGCCAACCCCAGGGACTAGCGGGAGAGGGGTGGGAGACCCAGTACTTC
TRBV3-1/TRBV3-2	NA	TRBJ2-7	TRBD1	CASARDRGYEQYF	TGTGCCAGCGCCCGGGACAGGGGCTACGAGCAGTACTTC
TRBV7-9	NA	TRBJ2-1	TRBD2	CASSSKRPTSGRADEQFF	TGTGCCAGCAGCTCAAAACGTCCGACTAGCGGGAGGGCTGATGAGCAGTTCTTC
TRBV29-1	few	TRBJ1-2	TRBD1	CSVATGGYGYTF	TGCAGCGTCGCGACAGGGGGCTATGGCTACACCTTC
TRBV5-1	once	TRBJ2-5	TRBD1	CASSSGQGPQETQYF	TGCGCCAGCAGCTCGGGACAGGGTCCTCAAGAGACCCAGTACTTC
TRBV12-5	NA	TRBJ1-3	NA	CASGLVLGPREGTIYF	TGTGCTAGTGGTTTGGTACTAGGGCCCCGGGAGGGCACCATATATTTT
TRBV6-6	NA	TRBJ2-5	NA	CASSVQETQYF	TGTGCCAGCTCGGTCCAAGAGACCCAGTACTTC
TRBV6-5	NA	TRBJ1-4	NA	CASSFGSGKANEKLFF	TGTGCCAGCAGTTTTGGCTCGGGGAAGGCTAATGAAAAACTGTTTTTT
TRBV28	NA	TRBJ1-5	NA	CASSLSRQSYSNQPQHF	TGTGCCAGCAGTTTATCCCGACAGTCTTATAGCAATCAGCCCCAGCATTTT
TRBV19	NA	TRBJ1-3	NA	CASYPAGGPGLLASGNTIYF	TGTGCCAGTTATCCCGCGGGGGGTCCCGGTTTACTCGCTTCTGGAAACACCATATATTTT